Presented here are 32 T cell receptor beta chains from one specimen sequenced in a study of T cell responses to AZD1222 COVID-19 vaccine. Sequencing used immunoSEQ multiplex PCR; TCRdb keeps in-frame clones, though not all of them. Of 110,000 or so clones listed, around 86% are singletons. Sequencing used peripheral blood, obtained 28 days after the second AZD1222 dose. Receptor source: an adult who received the AZD1222 COVID-19 vaccine.

This chain connects TRBV5-1 to TRBJ2-2; a possible D gene is TRBD1 (7 bases). Trimming removed 4 bases from V and 5 bases from J, with 12 bases in between. The CDR3 length is 14 residues. CDR1 is SGHRS, CDR2 YFSETQ, per germline. CDR3 nucleotide sequence: TGCGCCAGCAGCCCCCAGGGGGGTACCGGGGAGCTGTTTTTT. Encoded protein: CASSPQGGTGELFF.

This chain connects TRBV19 to TRBJ1-3, with D unclear. CDR3 size: 19 residues. The V end was cut by 0 bases, the J end by 1 base, with 19 bases between. The V gene's germline CDR1 is LNHDA and CDR2 SQIVND (reference sequence). CDR3 region: CASSIDIPTPYGSGNTIYF. The CDR3 DNA reads as TGTGCCAGTAGTATAGATATACCTACCCCCTACGGGTCTGGAAACACCATATATTTT. Together with reference TRBV19 and TRBJ1-3, the CDR3 gives the full variable domain: DGGITQSPKYLFRKEGQNVTLSCEQNLNHDAMYWYRQDPGQGLRLIYYSQIVNDFQKGDIAEGYSVSREKKESFPLTVTSAQKNPTAFYLCASSIDIPTPYGSGNTIYFGEGSWLTVV.

The J gene is TRBJ1-1, the V gene TRBV19; possibly TRBD1 for D (6 bases). The length of the CDR3 is 14 residues. Germline CDR1 is LNHDA and CDR2 is SQIVND (reference sequence). The germline V and J ends were trimmed by 4 bases and 0 bases, with 9 bases remaining between them. CDR3 nucleotide sequence: TGTGCCAGTAGTAAAGGACAGCTGAACACTGAAGCTTTCTTT. As protein: CASSKGQLNTEAFF.

The count of this clone is one. The rearrangement links TRBV7-9 to TRBJ1-2; 8 bases match TRBD1. J was trimmed by 1 base and V by 2 bases; bases with no gene match: 0. Germline lookup yields CDR1 SEHNR and CDR2 FQNEAQ (reference sequence). The CDR3 has 14 residues. The CDR3, as DNA: TGTGCCAGCAGCTTAACAGGGGGTAACTATGGCTACACCTTC. Protein: CASSLTGGNYGYTF.

J is TRBJ2-3 and V is TRBV18; D is unclear. CDR1 KGHSH and CDR2 LQKENI come from the germline V gene. The CDR3 has 14 residues. Deletions cut 4 bases from V and 0 bases from J, with 8 bases between. The CDR3 sequence is CASSLVDSTDTQYF. CDR3 nucleotide sequence: TGTGCCAGCTCACTTGTTGACAGCACAGATACGCAGTATTTT.

The genes are TRBV24-1 and TRBJ1-2; D remains ambiguous. Germline V gives CDR1 KGHDR, CDR2 SFDVKD. The CDR3 spans 11 residues. Trimming shortened V by 3 bases and J by 8 bases, and 6 bases separated the two germline ends. The CDR3 here is CATSDKWGYTF. The CDR3 DNA follows: TGTGCCACCAGTGATAAGTGGGGCTACACCTTC.

The V gene is TRBV7-8, the J gene TRBJ2-7; 10 bases match TRBD2. CDR1 is SGHVS and CDR2 is FQNEAQ in the germline V gene. J was trimmed by 5 bases and V by 0 bases; bases with no gene match: 4. The CDR3 is 15 amino acids. The CDR3 is CASSLAAGGGNEQYF. The CDR3 DNA reads TGTGCCAGCAGCTTAGCAGCGGGGGGGGGCAACGAGCAGTACTTC.

Here the CDR3 reads CASTKHTGVGQPQHF. The CDR3 DNA reads TGTGCCAGCACCAAACATACAGGGGTCGGCCAGCCCCAGCATTTT. The gene calls are TRBV6-5 and TRBJ1-5; 7 bases are a match to TRBD1. Germline CDR1 MNHEY, CDR2 SVGAGI. The trim removed 7 bases at V and 7 bases at J, leaving 13 bases unmatched. The CDR3 is made up of 15 amino acids.

This clone was counted only a few times. The CDR3 DNA sequence: TGTGCCAGCAGCCAAGGGGGAATAGCGGGGAACACCGGGGAGCTGTTTTTT. Translating it yields CASSQGGIAGNTGELFF. The chain recombines TRBV4-2 with TRBJ2-2; 7 nucleotides agree with TRBD2. The CDR3 totals 17 residues. The trim removed 1 base at V and 1 base at J, leaving 6 bases unmatched. Germline-derived CDR1 and CDR2 are LGHNA and YNFKEQ.

The chain employs TRBV6-5 and TRBJ1-2, with D perhaps matching TRBD1 (5 bases). V shed 8 bases and J shed 5 bases, with 12 bases lying between them. This CDR3 region has 12 residues. CDR1 is MNHEY and CDR2 is SVGAGI in the germline V gene. The CDR3: CASEGAGYGYTF. CDR3 DNA: TGTGCCAGCGAGGGCGCAGGGTATGGCTACACCTTC.

The rearrangement uses TRBV30 and TRBJ2-2, with TRBD1 identical over 7 bases. After removal of 1 base from V and 7 bases from J, the junction contained 3 bases not matched to a gene. Germline V lookup: CDR1 GTSNPN, CDR2 SVGIG (reference sequence). This CDR3 spans 13 amino acids. DNA for the CDR3: TGTGCCTGGAGTGCAGGGGGTGGCGGGGAGCTGTTTTTT. It yields the protein CAWSAGGGGELFF.

The gene calls are TRBV5-1 and TRBJ2-4; 10 bases agree with TRBD2. This CDR3 is built from 18 residues. Per the germline V gene, CDR1 is SGHRS and CDR2 is YFSETQ. V was pared by 4 bases and J by 0 bases, with 10 bases of the junction left unmatched. For the CDR3, the DNA is TGCGCCAGCAGCCCGGGGGCACTAGCGGGGCTAGCCAAAAACATTCAGTACTTC. Amino acid sequence: CASSPGALAGLAKNIQYF.

This chain joins TRBV21-1 and TRBJ1-2; TRBD1, as called in the table, went unchecked against the DNA. TRBV21-1 is flagged as a pseudogene. This CDR3 region has 14 residues. The CDR3 nucleotides read TGTGCCAGCAGCGGAAGGGGTGAAAGGCAGGGCTACACCTTC. Translating it yields CASSGRGERQGYTF.

The chain carries TRBV5-1 and TRBJ1-1, with D possibly matching TRBD1 (6 bases). Germline lookup yields CDR1 SGHRS and CDR2 YFSETQ. Between the trimmed V and J ends, which lost 7 bases and 3 bases, there was a span of 13 bases. This CDR3 contains 13 residues. The CDR3 DNA reads as TGCGCCAGCTCCAGGGGTCTGGACACTGAAGCTTTCTTT. This translates into CASSRGLDTEAFF. The full variable domain, in which reference TRBV5-1 and TRBJ1-1 provide the parts outside the CDR3, is KAGVTQTPRYLIKTRGQQVTLSCSPISGHRSVSWYQQTPGQGLQFLFEYFSETQRNKGNFPGRFSGRQFSNSRSEMNVSTLELGDSALYLCASSRGLDTEAFFGQGTRLTVV.

The chain recombines TRBV6-5 with TRBJ1-1; D gene ambiguous. Germline V CDR1 and CDR2: MNHEY, SVGAGI. The CDR3 covers 15 residues. The germline V and J ends were trimmed by 0 bases and 5 bases, with 13 bases remaining between them. The CDR3 DNA follows: TGTGCCAGCAGTTACTCGACTGGCAGGAAAACTGAAGCTTTCTTT. Protein: CASSYSTGRKTEAFF.

The chain links TRBV27 to TRBJ1-5; the D gene is possibly TRBD1 (5 bases). The germline V gene has CDR1 MNHEY and CDR2 SMNVEV (reference sequence). Trimming removed 5 bases at V and 4 bases at J, with 9 bases between. CDR3 size: 13 residues. CDR3 loop: CASSPHRNQPQHF. The CDR3 DNA follows: TGTGCCAGCAGTCCTCACAGGAATCAGCCCCAGCATTTT.

This sequence joins TRBV30 and TRBJ1-2; TRBD1 matches 7 bases. The CDR3 loop spans 14 amino acids. Germline V gives CDR1 GTSNPN, CDR2 SVGIG (reference sequence). Unmatched junction bases numbered 5, after V lost 4 bases and J lost 0 bases. The CDR3 DNA reads as TGTGCCTGGACTGGGACAGCAGCTAACTATGGCTACACCTTC. It translates to CAWTGTAANYGYTF.

The V gene is TRBV29-1, the J gene TRBJ2-5, with D tentatively TRBD1 (6 bases). Germline CDR1 reads SQVTM; CDR2 reads ANQGSEA. V lost 4 bases and J 3 bases, leaving 12 bases between the germline ends. The CDR3 consists of 13 residues. CDR3 protein: CSVAPWTEETQYF. Here the CDR3 DNA reads TGCAGCGTTGCCCCATGGACAGAAGAGACCCAGTACTTC.

J is TRBJ2-7 and V is TRBV10-1; D tentatively reads TRBD1 or TRBD2 (6 bases each). Germline V lookup: CDR1 WNHNN, CDR2 SYGVQD (reference sequence). This CDR3 spans 13 amino acids. V gave up 6 bases and J gave up 4 bases, with 13 bases separating them. The CDR3 region is CASRGGRGYEQYF. CDR3 in DNA: TGCGCCAGCAGGGGGGGCAGGGGTTACGAGCAGTACTTC.

The V call is TRBV3-1 (or the pseudogene TRBV3-2), the J call TRBJ1-6; TRBD1 aligns across 9 bases. From germline, CDR1 is LGHDT and CDR2 YNNKEL (reference sequence). The CDR3 has 17 residues. The ends lost 0 bases at V and 3 bases at J; junction bases unmatched: 3. In DNA form, the CDR3 reads TGTGCCAGCAGCCAAGATTGGGGACAGGGCTATAATTCACCCCTCCACTTT. The encoded protein is CASSQDWGQGYNSPLHF.

The gene calls are TRBV28 and TRBJ1-5; D remains ambiguous. The germline gives CDR1 MDHEN, CDR2 SYDVKM. CDR3 length: 11 residues. V was pared by 4 bases and J by 3 bases, with 1 base between. The CDR3 reads CASSYNQPQHF. CDR3 nucleotide sequence: TGTGCCAGCAGTTACAATCAGCCCCAGCATTTT.

This chain joins TRBV20-1 and TRBJ1-2; D gene ambiguous. The CDR3 length is 11 residues. V gave up 6 bases and J gave up 2 bases, with 7 bases separating them. Germline V gives CDR1 DFQATT, CDR2 SNEGSKA (reference sequence). The CDR3 coding sequence is TGCAGTGCAGGAGAAAACTATGGCTACACCTTC. The encoded protein is CSAGENYGYTF.

About this clone itself: This sample also contains other DNA sequences that code for the same CDR3. The chain joins TRBV27 to TRBJ1-5; no clear D. The ends were cut back, 2 bases at V and 0 bases at J, with 5 bases in the middle. The CDR3 has 14 residues. CDR1 MNHEY and CDR2 SMNVEV come from the germline V gene (reference sequence). The CDR3 protein is CASSLGGSNQPQHF. The CDR3 nucleotides read TGTGCCAGCAGTTTAGGCGGTAGCAATCAGCCCCAGCATTTT.

The chain recombines TRBV12-3 or TRBV12-4 with TRBJ1-6, with D unresolved. Between the trimmed V and J ends, which lost 3 bases and 10 bases, there was a span of 10 bases. The CDR3 has 13 residues. DNA for the CDR3: TGTGCCAGCAGTTTGGGGAAGAGGTCACCCCTCCACTTT. Translated: CASSLGKRSPLHF.

This sequence joins TRBV18 and TRBJ2-7; a possible D gene is TRBD1 (5 bases). V lost 2 bases and J 4 bases, leaving 6 bases between the germline ends. CDR3 length equals 12 residues. Germline loops: CDR1 KGHSH, CDR2 LQKENI. The CDR3 sequence: CASSPDRYEQYF. CDR3 nucleotide sequence: TGTGCCAGCTCACCAGACAGATACGAGCAGTACTTC. The whole variable domain, remainder taken from reference TRBV18 and TRBJ2-7, is NAGVMQNPRHLVRRRGQEARLRCSPMKGHSHVYWYRQLPEEGLKFMVYLQKENIIDESGMPKERFSAEFPKEGPSILRIQQVVRGDSAAYFCASSPDRYEQYFGPGTRLTVT.

The chain recombines TRBV18 with TRBJ1-1; maybe TRBD1 (5 bases). Trimming stripped 4 bases from V and 1 base from J, with 7 bases between. The CDR3 loop spans 13 amino acids. Germline V gene data show CDR1 as KGHSH and CDR2 as LQKENI. The CDR3 protein is CASSQTGNTEAFF. CDR3 nucleotides: TGTGCCAGCTCACAAACAGGGAACACTGAAGCTTTCTTT. Combining the CDR3 with reference TRBV18 and TRBJ1-1 gives the whole variable domain NAGVMQNPRHLVRRRGQEARLRCSPMKGHSHVYWYRQLPEEGLKFMVYLQKENIIDESGMPKERFSAEFPKEGPSILRIQQVVRGDSAAYFCASSQTGNTEAFFGQGTRLTVV.

This chain joins TRBV11-3 and TRBJ2-7; D may be TRBD2 (5 bases). V lost 3 bases to trimming and J lost 6 bases, with 9 bases between them. Germline values: CDR1 SGHNT, CDR2 YENEEA. The CDR3 is 12 amino acids. The DNA of the CDR3 is TGTGCCAGCAGCTTTCCAGGAGGCGAGCAGTACTTC. Amino acid sequence: CASSFPGGEQYF.

CDR3 amino acids: CASSSAGQLQETQYF. CDR3 DNA: TGTGCCAGTAGTAGCGCGGGACAGCTCCAAGAGACCCAGTACTTC. The gene calls are TRBV19 and TRBJ2-5; possibly TRBD1 for D (7 bases). The CDR3 length is 15 residues. Per the germline V gene, CDR1 is LNHDA and CDR2 is SQIVND (reference sequence). The V end was cut by 4 bases, the J end by 1 base, with 13 bases between.

The chain combines TRBV4-1 with TRBJ1-5; D is unresolved. V lost 4 bases and J 4 bases, leaving 8 bases between the germline ends. This CDR3 spans 13 amino acids. CDR1 and CDR2 from the germline V gene are MGHRA and YSYEKL. The CDR3 protein is CASSRAENQPQHF. The CDR3 region has the DNA TGCGCCAGCAGCCGGGCAGAAAATCAGCCCCAGCATTTT.

The J gene is TRBJ1-2, the V gene TRBV6-2 or TRBV6-3; 9 bases line up with TRBD1. After removal of 5 bases from V and 2 bases from J, the junction contained 9 bases not matched to a gene. This CDR3 has 16 residues. Germline assignment: CDR1 MNHEY and CDR2 SVGEGT. The CDR3 region is CASSLPLGTGNYGYTF. For the CDR3, the DNA is TGTGCCAGCAGTCTCCCCCTCGGGACAGGGAACTATGGCTACACCTTC.

V is TRBV19 and J is TRBJ1-2; possibly TRBD1 for D (5 bases). The CDR3 covers 13 residues. The germline V gene encodes CDR1 LNHDA and CDR2 SQIVND (reference sequence). V gave up 4 bases and J gave up 4 bases, with 10 bases separating them. The CDR3 nucleotides are TGTGCCAGTAGTAAGACAGATCTCTATGGCTACACCTTC. Its protein product is CASSKTDLYGYTF.

The rearrangement joins TRBV3-1 (or the pseudogene TRBV3-2) to TRBJ1-5; D is uncertain. Trimming cost V 1 base and J 2 bases, with 6 bases left between them. CDR1 is LGHDT, CDR2 YNNKEL, per germline (reference sequence). The CDR3 runs to 14 residues. CDR3 amino acids: CASSQAAGNQPQHF. CDR3 bases: TGTGCCAGCAGCCAAGCGGCGGGCAATCAGCCCCAGCATTTT.